A single sample is the source of the 2 T cell receptor beta chains below, sequenced in a study of cytomegalovirus exposure and HLA in healthy donors. Primers included in the PCR were 60 Vbeta and 13 Jbeta primers. Data came from immunoSEQ multiplex PCR; TCRdb stores just in-frame clones and leaves some out. The data hold 60,000 to 80,000 clones, with more than 60% observed a single time. Sequencing used PBMCs. These receptors were obtained from a woman aged 25 to 39 in good health and CMV-seronegative.

The chain couples TRBV29-1 to TRBJ1-4; perhaps TRBD1 as D (6 bases). The germline V and J ends were trimmed by 7 bases and 6 bases, with 15 bases remaining between them. Per germline, CDR1 SQVTM and CDR2 ANQGSEA. The CDR3 loop spans 13 amino acids. This CDR3 is CSARDTGYEKLFF. The CDR3 DNA sequence: TGCAGCGCCCGGGACACGGGATATGAAAAACTGTTTTTT. The whole variable domain, filled in from reference TRBV29-1 and TRBJ1-4, reads SAVISQKPSRDICQRGTSLTIQCQVDSQVTMMFWYRQQPGQSLTLIATANQGSEATYESGFVIDKFPISRPNLTFSTLTVSNMSPEDSSIYLCSARDTGYEKLFFGSGTQLSVL.

This chain uses TRBV27 with TRBJ1-6, with a weak D call TRBD1 (5 bases). CDR3 size: 15 residues. Germline CDR1 MNHEY, CDR2 SMNVEV (reference sequence). V lost 0 bases and J lost 4, with 7 bases in between. This CDR3 is CASSLSAGYNSPLHF. CDR3 bases: TGTGCCAGCAGTTTATCGGCAGGGTATAATTCACCCCTCCACTTT.